This TCR beta chain originates from a study of cytomegalovirus exposure and HLA in healthy donors. General study findings and limits: Later analysis found that TCR beta chains associated with HLA were more clonally expanded than other, equally common chains. Links to common viral pathogens appeared, in a later analysis, for several of the most significant clusters.

Primers for the PCR totalled 60 Vbeta and 13 Jbeta. As originally analysed: Unique TCR beta chains totaled roughly 81 million in a later count, with some 10 million of them shared. Produced via immunoSEQ multiplex PCR; TCRdb's table is partial and in-frame only. Clone size and the V and J calls come from that table; the DNA yielded D and trimming. The sample contains roughly 220,000 clones, roughly three quarters of which appear only once. A word on this clone: Its antigen is unidentified.

The V gene's germline CDR1 is SEHNR and CDR2 FQNEAQ (reference sequence). V was pared by 2 bases and J by 8 bases, with 6 bases between. CDR3 size: 11 residues. The chain has TRBV7-9 and TRBJ1-1; tentative D call: TRBD1 (5 bases). The receptor was derived from a man in his forties or fifties in good health and CMV-seronegative. The sequenced sample consisted of PBMCs. The CDR3 bases are TGTGCCAGCAGCTTAAAGGGGGAAGCTTTCTTT. It is translated as CASSLKGEAFF. Full variable domain (rest looked up from reference TRBV7-9 and TRBJ1-1): DTGVSQNPRHKITKRGQNVTFRCDPISEHNRLYWYRQTLGQGPEFLTYFQNEAQLEKSRLLSDRFSAERPKGSFSTLEIQRTEQGDSAMYLCASSLKGEAFFGQGTRLTVV.